One T cell receptor (beta chain) is described in this entry. Its specificity is not known. This sample is part of a study of T cell responses to AZD1222 COVID-19 vaccine. General study findings and limits: At study baseline, merely six AZD1222 recipients were seropositive. The sample set comprised mostly white British donors with more females, and clonal diversity was possibly underestimated.

The repertoire was sequenced with immunoSEQ multiplex PCR; TCRdb's copy has only in-frame clones and lacks some. The sample comprises about 150,000 clones, around 90% of which are singletons, and more than 1.2% rests with the top ten. Source: peripheral blood, taken on day 0 of AZD1222 vaccination. The TCR comes from an adult in good health.

As DNA, the CDR3 is TGTGCCAGCAGCCCCATCGGGACAGGGGGTCTTAGGCAGCCCCAGCATTTT. Encoded protein: CASSPIGTGGLRQPQHF. V is TRBV27 and J is TRBJ1-5; 11 nucleotides align to TRBD1. The CDR3 has 17 residues. V gave up 6 bases and J gave up 7 bases; unmatched junction bases: 14. Germline CDR1 reads MNHEY; CDR2 reads SMNVEV (reference sequence).